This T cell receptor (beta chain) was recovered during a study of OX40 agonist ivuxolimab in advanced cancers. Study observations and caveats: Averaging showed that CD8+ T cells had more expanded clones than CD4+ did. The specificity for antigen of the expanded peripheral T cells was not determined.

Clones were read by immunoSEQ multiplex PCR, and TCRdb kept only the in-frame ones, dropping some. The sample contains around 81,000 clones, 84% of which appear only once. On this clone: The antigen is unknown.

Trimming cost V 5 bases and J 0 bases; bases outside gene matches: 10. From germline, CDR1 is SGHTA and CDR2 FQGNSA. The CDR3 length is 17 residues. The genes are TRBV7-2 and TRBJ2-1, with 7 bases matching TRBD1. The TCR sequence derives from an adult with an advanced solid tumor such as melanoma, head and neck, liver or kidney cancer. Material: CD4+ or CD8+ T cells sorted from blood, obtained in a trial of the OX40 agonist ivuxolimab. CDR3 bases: TGTGCCAGCAGCCCAGGGGGTTGGGGGAGCTCCTACAATGAGCAGTTCTTC. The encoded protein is CASSPGGWGSSYNEQFF.